These 9 T cell receptor beta chains were all obtained from the same sample, sequenced in a study of T cell repertoires in cytomegalovirus infection. TCRdb processed the reads anew with MiXCR; each CDR3 protein has one entry. The sample includes 80,000 or so distinct CDR3 sequences, approximately 24% of them seen just once. These receptors have no known antigen. The sequencing here drew on CD8+ T cells from cultured PBMCs, taken from culture after CMV antigen stimulation. These receptors originate from a human donor in good health (CMV status not recorded). Some clones in this sample may be carry-over from other donors' samples.

This clonotype has more than one count but fewer than ten. The chain uses TRBV30 and TRBJ1-5; tentatively, D is TRBD1 (5 bases). The germline CDR1 and CDR2 sequences are GTSNPN and SVGIG (reference sequence). The CDR3 is made up of 14 amino acids. Trimming cost V 5 bases and J 3 bases, with 14 bases left between them. The CDR3 reads CAWGPGQSNQPQHF. CDR3 coding DNA: TGTGCCTGGGGGCCAGGGCAGTCCAATCAGCCCCAGCATTTT.

The chain recombines TRBV7-3 with TRBJ1-6, with D uncertain. The germline V and J ends were trimmed by 5 bases and 3 bases, with 11 bases remaining between them. Looked up from germline, CDR1 is SGHTA and CDR2 is FQGTGA. The CDR3 loop spans 15 amino acids. The CDR3 here is CASSPDGFYNSPLHF. The CDR3 region has the DNA TGTGCCAGCAGCCCCGACGGGTTCTATAATTCACCCCTCCACTTT.

This clonotype was seen a single time. V and J are TRBV27 and TRBJ1-5; D unclear. CDR1 and CDR2 from the germline V gene are MNHEY and SMNVEV (reference sequence). Trimming took 2 bases from V and 2 from J, leaving 10 bases between them. The CDR3 has 15 amino acids. In DNA form, the CDR3 reads TGTGCCAGCAGTTTAGGACCGCGGGGCAATCAGCCCCAGCATTTT. Its protein product is CASSLGPRGNQPQHF.

This chain links TRBV12-5 with TRBJ2-5; unclear D gene. Germline CDR1 LGHNT, CDR2 FRNRAP. The CDR3 has 12 residues. Trimming left V 5 bases short and J 0 bases short, with 4 bases between. In nucleotides, the CDR3 is TGTGCTAGTGGTGACAACCAAGAGACCCAGTACTTC. The encoded protein is CASGDNQETQYF.

This clonotype was detected many times. CDR3 sequence: CASSLGSGFRTEAFF. The CDR3 region has the DNA TGTGCCAGCAGTTTAGGGTCGGGGTTTCGGACTGAAGCTTTCTTT. The chain employs TRBV28 and TRBJ1-1, with D unclear. This CDR3 spans 15 amino acids. V gave up 2 bases and J gave up 5 bases, with 15 bases separating them. The germline V gene encodes CDR1 MDHEN and CDR2 SYDVKM.

Here the CDR3 DNA reads TGCAGCGTTGCAGACACCGGGGAGCTGTTTTTT. The encoded protein is CSVADTGELFF. The rearrangement links TRBV29-1 to TRBJ2-2; D is unresolved. The V and J ends lost 4 bases and 3 bases respectively, with 3 bases between them. Germline CDR1 and CDR2: SQVTM and ANQGSEA. The CDR3 is made up of 11 amino acids.

Ten or more counts support this clonotype. The chain has TRBV7-9 and TRBJ2-6, with 9 nucleotides matching TRBD1. Per the germline V gene, CDR1 is SEHNR and CDR2 is FQNEAQ (reference sequence). After removal of 5 bases from V and 0 bases from J, the junction contained 11 bases not matched to a gene. This CDR3 is 19 amino acids long. The CDR3, as DNA: TGTGCCAGCAGCCCCCAGCCGGGACAGGGCCACTCTGGGGCCAACGTCCTGACTTTC. Protein product: CASSPQPGQGHSGANVLTF.

This clonotype has a count of ten or more. This sequence joins TRBV6-2 or TRBV6-3 and TRBJ2-1, with 8 bases fitting TRBD2. Germline CDR1 MNHEY, CDR2 SVGEGT. Trimming at V came to 2 bases and at J to 8 bases, leaving 2 bases not matched to a gene. CDR3 length: 13 residues. The DNA of the CDR3 is TGTGCCAGCAGTTACAACGGGGGGGATGAGCAGTTCTTC. Translated, it gives CASSYNGGDEQFF.

In this sample, this clonotype turned up many times. The V call is TRBV7-3, the J call TRBJ2-2, with D unresolved. The germline V gene encodes CDR1 SGHTA and CDR2 FQGTGA. V lost 3 bases and J 5 bases, leaving 7 bases between the germline ends. The CDR3 loop spans 13 amino acids. In nucleotides, the CDR3 is TGTGCCAGCAGCTTGTCTGAGACCGGGGAGCTGTTTTTT. As protein: CASSLSETGELFF.